A single TCR beta chain is shown here with its context. Its antigen target is currently unknown. The sample holds no much larger clone one base away, and base qualities are not on file. CDR1 and CDR2 (GTSNPN, SVGIG) derive from the germline V gene (reference sequence). V is reduced by 0 bases and J by 10 bases, leaving a spacing of 10 bases between them. The CDR3 starts with the cysteine, ends with the phenylalanine, and has 13 residues. Only the CDR3 portion is preserved as DNA: 39 bases, with reading frame beginning at the first base. This sample was taken from a study of shared clonotypes between healthy human individuals (dated by TCRdb to 2018 to 2020). Background on the whole study: A couple of women and three men aged 18 to 49 years were included in the cohort. Per donor, leukapheresis produced somewhere between about 0.85 and 10 billion PBMCs. Per donor, three plates each were used for CD4 naive and CD4 memory, two for CD8 naive, and one for CD8 memory. To estimate repertoire size and how much clonotypes are shared between individuals, the study performed deep sequencing of blood TCR repertoires from 4 to 6 healthy adults. To increase sequencing depth and limit assay-specific biases, TCR repertoire library preparation and sequencing were carried out by different laboratories using diverse techniques. Study-level results and caveats: Even with the large sequencing depth, rarefaction of the sorted-subset datasets indicated that sequencing was incomplete. Naive subsets generally had larger estimated clonotype richness than memory subsets did. Across four donors, about 5% of naive CD4, roughly 3.5% of naive CD8, under 2.5% of memory CD4, and approximately 0.4% of memory CD8 clonotypes were shared. The small number of donors limited the genetic and exposure-history diversity represented. Compared with non-shared clonotypes, clonotypes shared by all four sorted-subset donors had higher generation probabilities. Sampling was restricted to blood, and TCR repertoires in tissues likely differ from the TCR repertoires found in blood. Based on pairwise subsampling, the degree of clonotype sharing among donors was expected to be affected by sequencing depth.

Using the deep immunoSEQ assay, TCR CDR3 regions were amplified from genomic DNA by multiplex PCR. Extracted genomic DNA from each cell subset was spread evenly across all wells of several immunoSEQ 96-well plates, with each plate serving as a replicate. For sorted subsets, roughly 200 ng of genomic DNA, equivalent to 30,000 or so T cell genomes, went into each replicate PCR. Purified libraries were measured with a Qubit 3.0 fluorometer, size-checked on a Bioanalyzer 2100, and measured again with the KAPA Library Quantification kit. Each immunoSEQ 96-well plate was sequenced on its own single-read 150-cycle Illumina NextSeq 550 flow cell. The authors' analysis ran thus. The immunoSEQ output contained only junctional sequences without quality scores, so filtering could not match that applied to full-length reads. To assign V/J genes and CDR3, sequences were annotated using PyIR, a Python wrapper for IgBLAST v1.9, with IMGT germline references. Any read was removed if the V/J assignment was weak (E-value above 1e-6), the CDR3 was missing, or the read contained stop codons, out-of-frame junctions, or ambiguous translated residues. A V3J clonotype was defined by an identical inferred V gene, J gene, and CDR3 amino acid sequence. Percentage overlap between repertoires was computed as shared unique clonotypes divided by the size of the smaller repertoire. Three approaches were used to assess repertoire richness: RTK rarefaction, the Chao1 estimator, and Recon v2.1 estimates of unobserved clonotypes. For all TCRbeta clonotypes obtained by the gDNA method from several donors, generation probabilities were computed with OLGA. TCRdb took over this immuneACCESS table, retaining in-frame rearrangements with V and J assigned. Such tables are incomplete; in checked studies, under half of the missing clones stem from an unresolved V gene, and the remainder is unexplained. V and J calls and clone size follow that table, whereas D and trimming were derived from the DNA. The sample table records about 1 million clones; more than 65% of these occur just once. Clones ranked in the top ten supply approximately 1.5% of the sample.

The donors were healthy, HIV-negative adults who had no recently reported acute infections or vaccinations. Only Caucasian adults living in Nashville, Tennessee, USA were represented among the donors. CD4+ T cells were enriched by magnetic negative selection; naive cells were then positively selected on CD45RA, and the negative fraction formed the memory subset. After blood collection by leukapheresis, PBMCs were isolated using Ficoll-Histopaque density gradient centrifugation and then cryopreserved in the vapor phase of liquid nitrogen. Analytical flow cytometry was used to check the purity and quantity of every magnetically sorted T cell population. From each sorted fraction, genomic DNA was isolated and quantified by UV absorbance on a Nanodrop 2000c.

The rearrangement combines TRBV30 with TRBJ1-6; too little of a D gene remains to name it. Sequenced material: memory CD4+ T cells sorted from blood. Read against the paper, the sample's cell subset or site label means: CD45RA-negative fraction. This TCR was recovered from a man aged 18 to 35 in good health. Read as DNA, the sequence is TGTGCCTGGAGTGTCTTGGGTGGATCACCCCTCCACTTT. Translated, this is CAWSVLGGSPLHF.